The next 8 T cell receptor beta chains were all read from a single sample in a study of cytomegalovirus exposure and HLA in healthy donors. The PCR contained 60 Vbeta and 13 Jbeta primers. TCRdb keeps only in-frame clones here, not all; method: immunoSEQ multiplex PCR. The sample lists roughly 280,000 clones, under 80% occurring once. The specimen was PBMCs. The receptors were sampled from a female donor in good health and CMV-seronegative.

This clone occurred a few times. This rearrangement joins TRBV5-1 to TRBJ1-5; TRBD1 aligns across 10 bases. The germline V gene encodes CDR1 SGHRS and CDR2 YFSETQ. Trimming cost V 0 bases and J 4 bases; bases outside gene matches: 1. The CDR3 is made up of 15 amino acids. The CDR3 DNA is TGCGCCAGCAGCTTGGGGACAGGGGGTAATCAGCCCCAGCATTTT. It yields the protein CASSLGTGGNQPQHF. Combining the CDR3 with reference TRBV5-1 and TRBJ1-5 gives the whole variable domain KAGVTQTPRYLIKTRGQQVTLSCSPISGHRSVSWYQQTPGQGLQFLFEYFSETQRNKGNFPGRFSGRQFSNSRSEMNVSTLELGDSALYLCASSLGTGGNQPQHFGDGTRLSIL.

In nucleotides, the CDR3 is TGTGCCAGCAGCTCAGGGACAGCGAGCTCCTACGAGCAGTACTTC. This encodes CASSSGTASSYEQYF. The chain carries TRBV5-4 and TRBJ2-7, with 7 bases identical to TRBD1. The CDR3 extends over 15 amino acids. Germline assignment: CDR1 SGHNT and CDR2 YYREEE (reference sequence). Trimming at V came to 3 bases and at J to 0 bases, leaving 6 bases not matched to a gene.

This rearrangement joins TRBV19 to TRBJ2-3; 7 bases fit TRBD2. The CDR3 runs to 17 residues. CDR1 LNHDA and CDR2 SQIVND come from the germline V gene (reference sequence). V was clipped by 5 bases and J by 2 bases; unmatched bases: 13. The CDR3 coding sequence is TGTGCCAGTAGTGTCTTCCGAGCGGGAACATTCACAGATACGCAGTATTTT. Its protein is CASSVFRAGTFTDTQYF.

The V and J genes are TRBV7-2 and TRBJ2-1; D is possibly TRBD2 (6 bases). The CDR3 length is 13 residues. V was shortened by 3 bases and J by 3 bases, with 6 bases between the two germline ends. CDR1 SGHTA and CDR2 FQGNSA come from the germline V gene. CDR3 in amino acids: CASSLTSYNEQFF. For the CDR3, the DNA is TGTGCCAGCAGCTTGACTAGCTACAATGAGCAGTTCTTC. Filled out from reference TRBV7-2 and TRBJ2-1, the complete variable domain reads GAGVSQSPSNKVTEKGKDVELRCDPISGHTALYWYRQSLGQGLEFLIYFQGNSAPDKSGLPSDRFSAERTGGSVSTLTIQRTQQEDSAVYLCASSLTSYNEQFFGPGTRLTVL.

The chain links TRBV6-6 to TRBJ2-5; tentative D call: TRBD2 (6 bases). Trimming removed 5 bases from V and 4 bases from J, with 11 bases in between. The germline CDR1 and CDR2 sequences are MNHNY and SVGAGI (reference sequence). The CDR3 extends over 13 amino acids. For the CDR3, the DNA is TGTGCCAGCAGTAAAGGAGGGGCAGAGACCCAGTACTTC. This codes for CASSKGGAETQYF.

This chain links TRBV11-3 with TRBJ2-2; D possibly corresponds to TRBD1 (6 bases). V was cut by 2 bases and J by 7 bases, with 14 bases left in between. This CDR3 is built from 15 residues. Germline loops: CDR1 SGHNT, CDR2 YENEEA. The CDR3 coding sequence is TGTGCCAGCAGCTTAAGGGGGAAGAGTATCGGGGAGCTGTTTTTT. Translated: CASSLRGKSIGELFF.

The chain has TRBV10-1 and TRBJ2-7; 11 nucleotides align to TRBD1. Losses at the gene ends were 9 bases for V and 3 bases for J; bases not matched to a gene: 7. The germline V gene has CDR1 WNHNN and CDR2 SYGVQD (reference sequence). The CDR3 length is 14 residues. The CDR3 DNA is TGCGCCAGGTCCTCCGGGACAGGGGGCTACGAGCAGTACTTC. Its translation is CARSSGTGGYEQYF.

The chain joins TRBV7-2 to TRBJ1-3; 7 positions agree with TRBD1. The CDR3 spans 15 residues. Trimming cost V 6 bases and J 5 bases; bases outside gene matches: 10. Germline V lookup: CDR1 SGHTA, CDR2 FQGNSA. The CDR3 sequence: CASSSGQVGRNTIYF. The CDR3 DNA reads as TGTGCCAGCAGTTCTGGACAGGTTGGACGAAACACCATATATTTT.